Below are 23 T cell receptor beta chains sequenced from a single sample in a study of early T cells in non-severe SARS-CoV-2 infection. Each CDR3 protein gets one entry after TCRdb re-called the 5' RACE reads with MiXCR. The sample records more than 65,000 distinct CDR3 sequences, 4.6% being singletons. The specimen comprised whole blood, sampled at baseline. The origin of the receptors is an adult who was a healthcare worker with PCR-confirmed SARS-CoV-2 infection or an uninfected control (not recorded which). The donor label of this sample is uncertain.

This clonotype was counted many times. V usage is TRBV6-5 and J usage is TRBJ2-2; D possibly matches TRBD1 or TRBD2 (5 bases each). The CDR3 has 13 amino acids. The V gene lost 3 bases and the J gene lost 5 bases, with 7 bases spanning the gap. CDR1 and CDR2 (germline): MNHEY, SVGAGI. DNA of the CDR3: TGTGCCAGCAGTTATGAGGGGACCGGGGAGCTGTTTTTT. This gives the protein CASSYEGTGELFF.

This clonotype was recorded many times. The gene calls are TRBV18 and TRBJ1-1; 10 bases are a match to TRBD1. With V trimmed by 2 bases and J by 6 bases, 6 bases remained unmatched. Germline V CDR1 and CDR2: KGHSH, LQKENI. CDR3 length equals 15 residues. The CDR3 loop reads CASSPTGQGFSEAFF. Here the CDR3 DNA reads TGTGCCAGCTCACCAACGGGACAGGGGTTCTCTGAAGCTTTCTTT.

Ten or more counts support this clonotype. The CDR3: CASSYGRLGLSYEQYF. The CDR3 nucleotides read TGTGCCAGCAGTTACGGCCGCTTGGGCCTCTCCTACGAGCAGTACTTC. The chain recombines TRBV6-5 with TRBJ2-7; D is undetermined. This CDR3 has 16 residues. Germline V gene data show CDR1 as MNHEY and CDR2 as SVGAGI. Trimming removed 2 bases at V and 0 bases at J, with 14 bases between.

This clonotype was counted only a few times. The chain joins TRBV12-3 or TRBV12-4 to TRBJ2-7, with 10 bases matching TRBD1. The CDR3 contains 14 residues. After removal of 5 bases from V and 6 bases from J, the junction contained 7 bases not matched to a gene. The CDR3 DNA follows: TGTGCCAGCAGTCAAAACCGGGACAGGGGCGAGCAGTACTTC. As protein: CASSQNRDRGEQYF.

The chain joins TRBV16 to TRBJ2-3; 9 bases fit TRBD1. The CDR3 contains 14 residues. Germline CDR1 KGHSY, CDR2 FQNENV. Trimming at V came to 0 bases and at J to 7 bases, leaving 2 bases not matched to a gene. The CDR3 is CASSQSGQGHTQYF. CDR3 DNA: TGTGCCAGCAGCCAATCGGGACAGGGCCATACGCAGTATTTT.

This clonotype was found many times. The V gene is TRBV6-1, the J gene TRBJ2-5, with 11 bases fitting TRBD2. Trimming cost V 4 bases and J 0 bases; bases outside gene matches: 1. The CDR3 runs 15 residues. Germline V gene sequence: CDR1 MNHNS, CDR2 SASEGT. Here the CDR3 reads CASSAGLADQETQYF. In DNA form, the CDR3 reads TGTGCCAGCAGTGCGGGACTAGCGGACCAAGAGACCCAGTACTTC.

This clonotype was detected ten times or more. The CDR3, as DNA: TGTGCCAGCACGGCAGGGATTAACTACAATGAGCAGTTCTTC. Translation: CASTAGINYNEQFF. The chain couples TRBV6-5 to TRBJ2-1, with D maybe TRBD1 (5 bases). From germline, CDR1 is MNHEY and CDR2 SVGAGI. The V end was cut by 7 bases, the J end by 3 bases, with 13 bases between. This CDR3 spans 14 amino acids.

Many counts were recorded for this clonotype. The chain recombines TRBV5-5 with TRBJ2-6, with 7 bases lining up with TRBD2. With V trimmed by 4 bases and J by 2 bases, 3 bases remained unmatched. The CDR3 runs 15 residues. The germline CDR1 and CDR2 sequences are SGHKS and YYEKEE (reference sequence). Here the CDR3 DNA reads TGTGCCAGCAGCCCGGGGGGAACTGGGGCCAACGTCCTGACTTTC. It yields the protein CASSPGGTGANVLTF.

This clonotype turned up a few times. The chain recombines TRBV6-5 with TRBJ2-4; 9 bases fit TRBD1. The CDR3 has 13 residues. Germline V lookup: CDR1 MNHEY, CDR2 SVGAGI. The J segment lost 9 bases and the V segment lost 5 bases, leaving 5 bases of the junction unmatched. CDR3 region: CASSVPTGGIQYF. CDR3 DNA sequence: TGTGCCAGCAGTGTGCCGACAGGGGGCATTCAGTACTTC.

Turning to this clonotype: A read error may produce the germline difference seen at one junction end. The chain is built from TRBV7-7 and TRBJ2-1, with TRBD2 matching 8 bases. This CDR3 spans 14 amino acids. In germline, CDR1 is SSHAT, CDR2 FNYEAQ (reference sequence). CDR3 sequence: CASSPIGGGNEQFF. CDR3 DNA sequence: TGTGCTAGCAGCCCCATCGGGGGGGGTAATGAGCAGTTCTTC.

This clonotype was seen repeatedly, ten times or more. The chain couples TRBV11-2 to TRBJ2-1; no clear D gene. V lost 0 bases and J lost 5, with 14 bases in between. In germline, CDR1 is SGHAT, CDR2 FQNNGV. The CDR3 is made up of 16 amino acids. In DNA form, the CDR3 reads TGTGCCAGCAGCTTAGATCTCTCGTACGTTAACAATGAGCAGTTCTTC. Translated: CASSLDLSYVNNEQFF.

The V and J genes are TRBV11-2 and TRBJ2-3; D unclear. The CDR3 spans 10 residues. The V end was cut by 11 bases, the J end by 6 bases, with 9 bases between. CDR1 is SGHAT, CDR2 FQNNGV, per germline. The CDR3 is CAVTRDTQYF. In DNA form, the CDR3 reads TGTGCCGTTACCCGTGATACGCAGTATTTT.

The rearrangement uses TRBV10-3 and TRBJ2-1, with D perhaps matching TRBD1 (6 bases). CDR1 is ENHRY, CDR2 SYGVKD, per germline. Trimming took off 6 bases at V and 0 bases at J, with 12 bases between the two ends. This CDR3 spans 15 amino acids. DNA of the CDR3: TGTGCCATCAGACGCGACAGGAGCTCCTACAATGAGCAGTTCTTC. Its protein is CAIRRDRSSYNEQFF.

This clonotype has just a few counts. This rearrangement joins TRBV30 to TRBJ2-7, with D perhaps TRBD1 or TRBD2 (5 bases each). Trimming removed 5 bases from V and 2 bases from J, with 13 bases in between. The CDR3 runs to 13 residues. Germline V lookup: CDR1 GTSNPN, CDR2 SVGIG (reference sequence). The CDR3: CAWAGTAPYEQYF. The CDR3 bases are TGTGCCTGGGCTGGGACGGCCCCCTACGAGCAGTACTTC.

This clonotype was seen ten or more times. The chain is built from TRBV6-5 and TRBJ2-3; 10 positions match TRBD2. Per the germline V gene, CDR1 is MNHEY and CDR2 is SVGAGI. The V segment lost 5 bases and the J segment 3 bases; nucleotides outside the gene matches: 8. CDR3 size: 16 residues. In DNA, the CDR3 is TGTGCCAGCAGTCGAAAACCGGGACTAGCGACAGATACGCAGTATTTT. It specifies CASSRKPGLATDTQYF.

This clonotype was seen ten or more times. The chain uses TRBV12-3 or TRBV12-4 and TRBJ1-4; TRBD1 is a possible D gene (6 bases). The CDR3 sequence is 14 residues long. Between the trimmed V and J ends, which lost 6 bases and 6 bases, there was a span of 14 bases. CDR3 amino acids: CASSLQGFDEKLFF. The CDR3 nucleotides read TGTGCCAGCAGCCTACAGGGTTTTGATGAAAAACTGTTTTTT.

The rearrangement links TRBV6-5 to TRBJ2-1, with 10 nucleotides matching TRBD1. J gave up 6 bases and V 6 bases, and 11 bases lay outside the gene matches. From germline, CDR1 is MNHEY and CDR2 SVGAGI. CDR3 length: 16 residues. The CDR3 bases are TGTGCCAGCAGACCCTCTCCGGGACAGGGGATCAATGAGCAGTTCTTC. Amino acid sequence: CASRPSPGQGINEQFF.

This clonotype came up many times. The genes are TRBV11-2 and TRBJ2-5, with D possibly TRBD1 on 6 matching bases. The CDR3 has 14 amino acids. The V and J ends lost 5 bases and 2 bases respectively, with 12 bases between them. The germline V gene encodes CDR1 SGHAT and CDR2 FQNNGV. CDR3 in amino acids: CASSPGTPQETQYF. CDR3 coding DNA: TGTGCCAGCAGCCCCGGGACACCTCAAGAGACCCAGTACTTC.

Remarks on this clonotype: This sequence may be a read error, since a much larger clone differs from it by one base. This chain connects TRBV7-8 to TRBJ1-1; TRBD1 matches at 9 bases. This CDR3 contains 14 residues. In germline, CDR1 is SGHVS, CDR2 FQNEAQ. As DNA, the CDR3 is TGTGCCAGCAGCTTGGGGACAGGGAACACTGTAGCTTTCTTT. Translated: CASSLGTGNTVAFF.

This clonotype has ten or more counts. The CDR3 coding sequence is TGCAGTGCCGGGACAGAACTTAACTATGGCTACACCTTC. It specifies CSAGTELNYGYTF. This chain links TRBV20-1 with TRBJ1-2, with TRBD1 identical over 7 bases. CDR3 length: 13 amino acids. V shed 6 bases and J 1 base; nucleotides not matched to a gene: 5. Germline V gene data show CDR1 as DFQATT and CDR2 as SNEGSKA (reference sequence).

This clonotype occurred many times. V usage is TRBV7-9 and J usage is TRBJ2-7, with 7 nucleotides matching TRBD1. This CDR3 has 12 residues. The germline gives CDR1 SEHNR, CDR2 FQNEAQ (reference sequence). Trimming removed 6 bases from V and 9 bases from J; junction bases left unmatched: 8. The CDR3: CASRQGIDRQYF. Here the CDR3 DNA reads TGTGCCAGCAGACAGGGGATTGATCGGCAGTACTTC.

This chain joins TRBV7-8 and TRBJ2-7; 8 nucleotides line up with TRBD1. The CDR3 extends over 16 amino acids. The J segment lost 7 bases and the V segment lost 2 bases, leaving 13 bases of the junction unmatched. Germline V lookup: CDR1 SGHVS, CDR2 FQNEAQ. The DNA for the CDR3 is TGTGCCAGCAGCTTAAGTTCCGGGACAGGTCCTCGGGAGCAGTACTTC. Translated: CASSLSSGTGPREQYF.

This clonotype was seen repeatedly, ten times or more. The V gene is TRBV27, the J gene TRBJ2-1, with D unresolved. CDR3 length: 14 residues. Trimming removed 3 bases from V and 4 bases from J, with 10 bases in between. CDR1 is MNHEY, CDR2 SMNVEV, per germline (reference sequence). The CDR3: CASSLSFQYNEQFF. CDR3 in DNA: TGTGCCAGCAGTTTGAGCTTCCAATACAATGAGCAGTTCTTC.